This T cell receptor beta chain is from a study of T cells in Graves' hyperthyroidism and ophthalmopathy. Study outcomes and limitations: Blood also showed most of the thyroid clonotypes that were expanded above 0.001. The model anticipated ophthalmopathy a median about six months pre-onset.

With 0 bases clipped from V and 7 bases from J, the junction kept 11 bases outside the gene matches. The germline CDR1 and CDR2 sequences are SGHRS and YFSETQ. CDR3 length equals 16 residues. This clonotype was observed a handful of times. What it binds is not known. Researchers amplified the TCR beta CDR3 regions from RNA transcripts. Primed by the HTBI set, a first-round RT-PCR was run on the TCR CDR3. TCRdb called the multiplex PCR reads again in MiXCR, with one record for every CDR3 protein. The data contain a few hundred thousand distinct CDR3 sequences, less than 20% of them seen just once; the ten biggest clones take up roughly 55%.

What was sequenced was blood. The chain carries TRBV5-1 and TRBJ1-1; TRBD1 aligns across 8 bases. This receptor was taken from a woman aged 45-60 years with Graves' hyperthyroidism. CDR3 residues: CASSLEGQVPGFEAFF. CDR3 in DNA: TGCGCCAGCAGCTTGGAGGGACAGGTACCGGGCTTTGAAGCTTTCTTT.